Here is one TCR beta chain with its context. The data originate from a study of shared clonotypes between healthy human individuals. Sequencing was performed with immunoSEQ multiplex PCR; in TCRdb, only in-frame clones are kept and a portion is missing. The repertoire holds more than 500,000 clones, 90% to 95% seen once, with around 0.12% in the top ten. CD8 cells classed as naive were CD45RO-negative and positively selected for CCR7, excluding terminally differentiated effector memory CD45RA+ cells. The CDR3 extends over 19 amino acids. Germline values: CDR1 SGHDT, CDR2 YYEEEE. The V end lost 0 bases, the J end lost 0 bases, and 21 bases lay between the germline ends.

The receptor was isolated from a woman in her twenties or thirties in good health. The rearrangement links TRBV5-6 to TRBJ1-1, with D possibly being TRBD1 (5 bases). The sample was naive CD8+ T cells sorted from blood. The CDR3 bases are TGTGCCAGCAGCTTGGGTCCCAGGGATGGGGAGGGCATGAACACTGAAGCTTTCTTT. Its protein is CASSLGPRDGEGMNTEAFF.